The next 24 T cell receptor beta chains were all read from a single sample in a study of blood T cell repertoires in COVID-19. Assay used: immunoSEQ multiplex PCR; TCRdb lists only in-frame clones, some missing. The sample lists 130,000 or so clones, more than 75% occurring once. The sample was peripheral blood. These receptor sequences come from a man aged 45-60 years with acute or convalescent COVID-19.

The rearrangement joins TRBV7-7 to TRBJ2-5; weak D call: TRBD2 (7 bases). V shed 3 bases and J shed 14 bases, with 16 bases lying between them. This CDR3 has 12 amino acids. CDR1 and CDR2 (germline): SSHAT, FNYEAQ (reference sequence). The CDR3 region is CASSLLAGAVYF. The CDR3 DNA is TGTGCCAGCAGCTTGTTGGCGGGGGCAGTTTACTTC.

This chain links TRBV7-7 with TRBJ2-5; the D is unclear. The CDR3 extends over 14 amino acids. The germline V and J ends were trimmed by 3 bases and 5 bases, with 13 bases remaining between them. The germline V gene encodes CDR1 SSHAT and CDR2 FNYEAQ (reference sequence). CDR3 residues: CASSFPASSETQYF. The CDR3, as DNA: TGTGCCAGCAGCTTTCCAGCGTCTTCCGAGACCCAGTACTTC.

The rearrangement uses TRBV29-1 and TRBJ2-1; D is undetermined. This CDR3 has 10 amino acids. V lost 3 bases and J lost 9, with 6 bases in between. Germline V gene lookup returns CDR1 SQVTM and CDR2 ANQGSEA. For the CDR3, the DNA is TGCAGCGTTGATAAGCGTGAGCAGTTCTTC. Encoded protein: CSVDKREQFF.

The chain links TRBV19 to TRBJ1-2; D might be TRBD1 (6 bases). Trimming left V 5 bases short and J 4 bases short, with 20 bases between. This CDR3 is 16 amino acids long. Germline lookup yields CDR1 LNHDA and CDR2 SQIVND (reference sequence). The CDR3 DNA sequence: TGTGCCAGTAGTCTCCCCTTGGGGGCGCTGGGCTATGGCTACACCTTC. It is translated as CASSLPLGALGYGYTF.

The rearrangement uses TRBV30 and TRBJ2-7; TRBD1 matches 9 bases. The CDR3 has 16 residues. CDR1 GTSNPN and CDR2 SVGIG come from the germline V gene (reference sequence). Trimming at V came to 2 bases and at J to 3 bases, leaving 11 bases not matched to a gene. The CDR3 protein is CAWSRSRTGEIYEQYF. In nucleotides, the CDR3 is TGTGCCTGGAGTAGGAGTAGGACAGGGGAGATCTACGAGCAGTACTTC.

The sample holds a few counts of this clone. The CDR3, as DNA: TGTGCCAGCAGTTCCTCGGGGTTCACTGAAGCTTTCTTT. Translated, it gives CASSSSGFTEAFF. J is TRBJ1-1 and V is TRBV12-3 or TRBV12-4; no clear D gene. Trimming stripped 4 bases from V and 4 bases from J, with 10 bases between. This CDR3 is 13 amino acids long.

The CDR3: CASRRAGAYEQFF. The CDR3 DNA sequence: TGCGCCAGCAGAAGAGCGGGAGCGTATGAGCAGTTCTTC. The chain combines TRBV5-1 with TRBJ2-1; 8 bases fit TRBD2. Germline lookup yields CDR1 SGHRS and CDR2 YFSETQ. The CDR3 covers 13 residues. V lost 5 bases and J lost 8; bases outside the gene matches: 6.

The rearrangement links TRBV5-1 to TRBJ2-7, with 7 bases that match TRBD1. V was pared by 1 base and J by 4 bases, with 2 bases of the junction left unmatched. The germline CDR1 and CDR2 sequences are SGHRS and YFSETQ. This CDR3 is built from 13 residues. The CDR3 sequence is CASSLTGVYEQYF. DNA for the CDR3: TGCGCCAGCAGCTTGACAGGGGTTTACGAGCAGTACTTC.

The V and J genes are TRBV7-2 and TRBJ2-7; a weak D match, TRBD2 (5 bases). The V gene's germline CDR1 is SGHTA and CDR2 FQGNSA. The V gene lost 6 bases and the J gene lost 7 bases, with 10 bases spanning the gap. This CDR3 has 11 amino acids. CDR3 nucleotide sequence: TGTGCCAGCAGAACCTCGGGAGAGCAGTACTTC. Translated: CASRTSGEQYF.

The chain uses TRBV29-1 and TRBJ2-7; the D is unclear. V lost 4 bases and J lost 6, with 10 bases in between. Germline CDR1 is SQVTM and CDR2 is ANQGSEA. This CDR3 is 11 amino acids long. Here the CDR3 DNA reads TGCAGCGTTGTGTCCCCGGGCGAGCAGTACTTC. It specifies CSVVSPGEQYF.

This sequence joins TRBV5-1 and TRBJ1-1; D is unresolved. The V gene's germline CDR1 is SGHRS and CDR2 YFSETQ. CDR3 size: 14 residues. With 5 bases removed from V and 4 bases from J, the gap between germline ends came to 15 bases. The CDR3 DNA reads as TGCGCCAGCAGGCTAATAGCGGAGAGCACTGAAGCTTTCTTT. This encodes CASRLIAESTEAFF.

The chain employs TRBV13 and TRBJ1-4; tentative D call: TRBD1 (5 bases). The CDR3 is made up of 13 amino acids. Germline CDR1 reads PRHDT; CDR2 reads FYEKMQ (reference sequence). Trimming removed 2 bases from V and 8 bases from J, with 9 bases in between. The DNA of the CDR3 is TGTGCCAGCAGCTTAAGGGGATCAGAAAAACTGTTTTTT. This gives the protein CASSLRGSEKLFF.

There are a few counts of this clone. J is TRBJ2-3 and V is TRBV11-3; 7 positions agree with TRBD2. The CDR3 is 16 residues long. Trimming at V came to 5 bases and at J to 8 bases, leaving 16 bases not matched to a gene. CDR1 is SGHNT and CDR2 is YENEEA in the germline V gene. The CDR3 DNA reads as TGTGCCAGCAGCCGTAGTACAGGACTAGACCAAGTTACGCAGTATTTT. Translation gives CASSRSTGLDQVTQYF.

This clone came up once. J is TRBJ1-1 and V is TRBV5-4, with a weak D call TRBD1 (6 bases). The CDR3 consists of 15 residues. The V end was cut by 0 bases, the J end by 5 bases, with 14 bases between. Per the germline V gene, CDR1 is SGHNT and CDR2 is YYREEE (reference sequence). CDR3 protein: CASSLVDSQGTEAFF. CDR3 DNA: TGTGCCAGCAGCTTGGTGGACAGCCAGGGGACTGAAGCTTTCTTT.

The chain employs TRBV19 and TRBJ1-2; possibly TRBD1 for D (5 bases). Trimming shortened V by 6 bases and J by 4 bases, and 21 bases separated the two germline ends. CDR1 and CDR2 (germline): LNHDA, SQIVND (reference sequence). There are 16 residues in the CDR3. CDR3 in amino acids: CASRTVHSSVGYGYTF. The CDR3 coding sequence is TGTGCCAGTAGGACAGTTCACTCATCTGTCGGCTATGGCTACACCTTC.

The J gene is TRBJ2-3, the V gene TRBV6-1, with TRBD1 identical over 7 bases. The trim removed 1 base at V and 6 bases at J, leaving 4 bases unmatched. Looked up from germline, CDR1 is MNHNS and CDR2 is SASEGT. This CDR3 spans 14 amino acids. The CDR3 region has the DNA TGTGCCAGCAGTGAAGGAGGGGGCGCGGATACGCAGTATTTT. Protein product: CASSEGGGADTQYF.

The gene calls are TRBV10-3 and TRBJ2-3, with 10 bases lining up with TRBD2. The CDR3 has 15 amino acids. Germline lookup yields CDR1 ENHRY and CDR2 SYGVKD. After removal of 2 bases from V and 5 bases from J, the junction contained 4 bases not matched to a gene. The CDR3 DNA is TGTGCCATCAGTGAGCTAGCGGGGGCAGGAGATACGCAGTATTTT. Protein product: CAISELAGAGDTQYF.

The genes are TRBV5-1 and TRBJ2-7, with D tentatively TRBD2 (5 bases). Germline CDR1 SGHRS, CDR2 YFSETQ. The CDR3 has 14 residues. The germline V and J ends were trimmed by 5 bases and 0 bases, with 12 bases remaining between them. The CDR3 protein is CASRVGESSYEQYF. The CDR3 DNA reads TGCGCCAGCAGGGTCGGGGAAAGCTCCTACGAGCAGTACTTC.

This clone was seen a few times. The gene calls are TRBV5-5 and TRBJ2-1, with D perhaps TRBD1 (5 bases). Looked up from germline, CDR1 is SGHKS and CDR2 is YYEKEE (reference sequence). Trimming removed 0 bases at V and 6 bases at J, with 10 bases between. The CDR3 has 14 residues. The CDR3 sequence: CASSLVGRANEQFF. The CDR3 DNA sequence: TGTGCCAGCAGCTTGGTTGGCAGGGCCAATGAGCAGTTCTTC.

V usage is TRBV6-2 or TRBV6-3 and J usage is TRBJ2-3, with TRBD2 identical over 11 bases. The CDR3 contains 16 residues. CDR1 is MNHEY, CDR2 SVGEGT, per germline. The junction had 6 bases not matched to a gene; V was cut back by 5 bases and J by 2 bases. The CDR3 DNA follows: TGTGCCAGCAGTCGCCTAGCGGGAGGTTTCACAGATACGCAGTATTTT. Translating it yields CASSRLAGGFTDTQYF.

The chain joins TRBV19 to TRBJ1-2, with D possibly matching TRBD1 (5 bases). Germline-derived CDR1 and CDR2 are LNHDA and SQIVND (reference sequence). This CDR3 region has 17 residues. The ends were cut back, 3 bases at V and 2 bases at J, with 19 bases in the middle. This CDR3 reads CASSMGTGGEPNYGYTF. CDR3 DNA sequence: TGTGCCAGTAGTATGGGCACCGGAGGGGAGCCCAACTATGGCTACACCTTC.

This chain uses TRBV6-5 with TRBJ1-5; no clear D. V lost 5 bases and J lost 0, with 11 bases in between. This CDR3 region has 15 residues. Germline loops: CDR1 MNHEY, CDR2 SVGAGI. CDR3 in amino acids: CASSPPTDSNQPQHF. CDR3 coding DNA: TGTGCCAGCAGTCCCCCCACAGATAGCAATCAGCCCCAGCATTTT.

This rearrangement joins TRBV7-9 to TRBJ1-5, with 8 bases identical to TRBD1. The germline gives CDR1 SEHNR, CDR2 FQNEAQ (reference sequence). This CDR3 contains 15 residues. The ends lost 5 bases at V and 7 bases at J; junction bases unmatched: 10. This CDR3 reads CASSESGTGRQPQHF. DNA of the CDR3: TGTGCCAGCAGCGAATCCGGGACAGGCAGGCAGCCCCAGCATTTT. The whole variable domain, filled in from reference TRBV7-9 and TRBJ1-5, reads DTGVSQNPRHKITKRGQNVTFRCDPISEHNRLYWYRQTLGQGPEFLTYFQNEAQLEKSRLLSDRFSAERPKGSFSTLEIQRTEQGDSAMYLCASSESGTGRQPQHFGDGTRLSIL.

This clone was seen just once. The chain carries TRBV7-8 and TRBJ2-2; weak D call: TRBD2 (5 bases). The CDR3 spans 13 residues. The germline CDR1 and CDR2 sequences are SGHVS and FQNEAQ. V lost 2 bases to trimming and J lost 5 bases, with 6 bases between them. CDR3 sequence (DNA): TGTGCCAGCAGCTTAAGGGAGACCGGGGAGCTGTTTTTT. Protein: CASSLRETGELFF.